The clone carrying this T cell receptor beta chain occurred many times. The antigen is unknown. The data are from a study of post-analysis software for immune sequencing data. Overall study: In terms of disease course, relapsing-remitting, secondary progressive and progressive-relapsing multiple sclerosis were included.

Carried by the TCR beta cDNA libraries were unique molecular identifiers. About 500,000 cDNA molecules were obtained per 1 to 10 million input T cells. TCRdb processed the PCR reads anew with MiXCR; each CDR3 protein has one entry. Counted here are a few hundred thousand distinct CDR3 sequences, 36% occurring once; the ten biggest clones make up roughly 4.8%. Findings and caveats of the study: In patients, about five TRBV segments were more frequent than in controls, with TRBV5-6, TRBV5-1 and TRBV20-1 among them. Compared with controls, patients showed significantly lower normalized Chao1 diversity.

Germline CDR1 reads SQVTM; CDR2 reads ANQGSEA. Trimming took 6 bases from V and 12 from J, leaving 15 bases between them. There are 11 residues in the CDR3. The TCR sequence derives from a girl aged 5 to 17 with multiple sclerosis. The chain carries TRBV29-1 and TRBJ2-1; D is possibly TRBD2 (5 bases). Sequenced material: blood. CDR3 amino acids: CSVITAAGQFF. The CDR3 nucleotides are TGCAGCGTGATTACAGCGGCCGGGCAGTTCTTC.